These 3 T cell receptor beta chains were all obtained from the same sample, sequenced in a study of shared clonotypes between healthy human individuals. Selected positively for CCR7 and CD45RO-negative, naive CD8 cells excluded terminally differentiated effector memory CD45RA+ cells. The protocol was immunoSEQ multiplex PCR, while the TCRdb copy is restricted to in-frame clones and leaves out a portion. The sample has hundreds of thousands of clones, nearly 98% seen once. The source material was naive CD8+ T cells sorted from blood. These receptors all stem from a man aged 25-40 years in good health.

The chain uses TRBV18 and TRBJ2-5; 10 bases line up with TRBD1. This CDR3 has 16 amino acids. Germline CDR1 reads KGHSH; CDR2 reads LQKENI. V gave up 5 bases and J gave up 1 base; unmatched junction bases: 7. CDR3 region: CASSSGQGGIQETQYF. The CDR3 DNA follows: TGTGCCAGCTCATCTGGACAGGGGGGGATCCAAGAGACCCAGTACTTC.

This sequence joins TRBV5-4 and TRBJ1-5; D is unclear. Germline CDR1 reads SGHNT; CDR2 reads YYREEE (reference sequence). The length of the CDR3 is 19 residues. The V and J ends lost 7 bases and 4 bases respectively, with 30 bases between them. The CDR3: CASLRGRNFSTLPNQPQHF. CDR3 DNA: TGTGCCAGCCTGCGTGGGAGAAATTTTAGTACTTTGCCAAATCAGCCCCAGCATTTT.

The genes are TRBV7-6 and TRBJ2-5; 14 bases match TRBD2. J lost 4 bases, V lost 5 bases, and 9 bases had no gene match. There are 17 residues in the CDR3. Germline loops: CDR1 SGHVS, CDR2 FNYEAQ. CDR3 nucleotide sequence: TGTGCCAGCAGCACCGGATCGGGACTAGCGGGAGTAGAGACCCAGTACTTC. Translating it yields CASSTGSGLAGVETQYF.